Listed below are T cell receptor beta chains from one sample, sequenced in a study of spatial heterogeneity in lung cancer. TCRdb used MiXCR to reprocess the 5' RACE reads, holding one entry per CDR3 protein. The table records some 5,000 distinct CDR3 sequences, about 7.1% of them present only once. The material was lung tumor tissue, obtained at surgery. These receptors all come from a male donor with early-stage non-small cell lung cancer. Both conserved end residues are part of each CDR3. Fields, in order: D gene, V gene, clone size, J gene, CDR3 length, CDR3 DNA, CDR3 protein. The D gene is left open where the match is weak. Clone size is stated in some rows and not others, as once, few, many or a class when expanded.

TRBD2	TRBV27	NA	TRBJ2-5	14	TGTGCCAGCAGTTCCCTAGCGGGTGGAGAGACCCAGTACTTC	CASSSLAGGETQYF
NA	TRBV7-9	many	TRBJ2-3	16	TGTGCCAGCAGCTTACGGGTGGTCTCTAGCACAGATACGCAGTATTTT	CASSLRVVSSTDTQYF
NA	TRBV10-2	many	TRBJ2-1	13	TGCGCCAGCACTCCAGACAGATACAATGAGCAGTTCTTC	CASTPDRYNEQFF
TRBD1	TRBV28	medium-sized	TRBJ2-5	15	TGTGCCAGCAGTTCGTACAGGGGGCTTGGGGAGACCCAGTACTTC	CASSSYRGLGETQYF
NA	TRBV28	medium-sized	TRBJ2-3	12	TGTGCCAGCAGTCCCCCCAGGGGTGGGCAGTATTTT	CASSPPRGGQYF
TRBD2	TRBV7-2	few	TRBJ2-4	18	TGTGCCAGCAGCTTAGTGACTAGCGGGAGCCTGAGGGAGGGCATTCAGTACTTC	CASSLVTSGSLREGIQYF
TRBD2	TRBV2	many	TRBJ2-5	15	TGTGCCAGCAGTGAGATAGCGGGGGCCCAAGAGACCCAGTACTTC	CASSEIAGAQETQYF
TRBD1	TRBV27	many	TRBJ2-7	14	TGTGCCAGCAGTCAGTGGGACAGGAACTACGAGCAGTACTTC	CASSQWDRNYEQYF
TRBD1	TRBV3-1	many	TRBJ1-5	16	TGTGCCAGCAGCCCGACAGGGGTAAGCGGCAATCAGCCCCAGCATTTT	CASSPTGVSGNQPQHF
NA	TRBV27	NA	TRBJ1-5	13	TGTGCCAGCAGTCGGGGGGAAGGTCAGCCCCAGCATTTT	CASSRGEGQPQHF
TRBD1	TRBV6-5	many	TRBJ2-5	15	TGTGCCAGCAGTTACGCTCCGGGACAGCGAGAGACCCAGTACTTC	CASSYAPGQRETQYF
TRBD2	TRBV7-8	many	TRBJ2-1	16	TGTGCCAGCAGCTTAGATAGCCTAGCGGGGTACAATGAGCAGTTCTTC	CASSLDSLAGYNEQFF
TRBD1	TRBV3-1	medium-sized	TRBJ2-7	12	TGTGCCAGCAGCCAAAACAGGGGGGAGCAGTACTTC	CASSQNRGEQYF
NA	TRBV12-3/TRBV12-4	NA	TRBJ2-3	15	TGTGCCAGCAGCCCCTATGGGGAGAGCACAGATACGCAGTATTTT	CASSPYGESTDTQYF
TRBD1	TRBV5-4	many	TRBJ2-7	14	TGTGCCAGCAGCGGGCCGGGACAGCCCTACGAGCAGTACTTC	CASSGPGQPYEQYF
NA	TRBV15	few	TRBJ2-5	14	TGTGCCACCACCCGCCGCGGCATAACAGAGACCCAGTACTTC	CATTRRGITETQYF
NA	TRBV4-2	many	TRBJ2-5	17	TGTGCCAGCAGCCAAGATCACACAGGGGGAGGGCAAGAGACCCAGTACTTC	CASSQDHTGGGQETQYF
NA	TRBV14	many	TRBJ2-7	13	TGTGCCAGCAGCCCCGAACAGTTTCACGAGCAGTACTTC	CASSPEQFHEQYF
TRBD1	TRBV11-2	large	TRBJ1-2	15	TGTGCCAGCAGCCCGGCCACTATGACAGGGGCAGGCTACACCTTC	CASSPATMTGAGYTF
TRBD1	TRBV27	many	TRBJ2-7	14	TGTGCCAGCAGTTCACCCGACAGGGCCCACGAGCAGTACTTC	CASSSPDRAHEQYF
NA	TRBV20-1	medium-sized	TRBJ1-1	15	TGCAGTGCTAGACGGTGGGACGGATTGAACACTGAAGCTTTCTTT	CSARRWDGLNTEAFF
NA	TRBV7-9	medium-sized	TRBJ1-4	16	TGTGCCAGCAGCTCCGCGACCGGGGGCTTCAATGAAAAACTGTTTTTT	CASSSATGGFNEKLFF
NA	TRBV30	medium-sized	TRBJ2-7	11	TGTGCCTGGAGTGGGCAGGACGAGCAGTACTTC	CAWSGQDEQYF
TRBD1	TRBV5-1	many	TRBJ2-7	18	TGCGCCAGCAGCTTTCAGGCGGCAGGGGGTGTGAGCTCCTACGAGCAGTACTTC	CASSFQAAGGVSSYEQYF
TRBD1	TRBV6-1	NA	TRBJ1-5	16	TGTGCCAGCTATCAAGGGGGGACAGGGGGCAATCAGCCCCAGCATTTT	CASYQGGTGGNQPQHF
NA	TRBV5-5	many	TRBJ1-4	13	TGTGCCAGCATGAAGGCAACTAATGAAAAACTGTTTTTT	CASMKATNEKLFF
TRBD1	TRBV11-2	medium-sized	TRBJ1-4	15	TGTGCCAGCAGCCCCAGACAGGGCAGTAATGAAAAACTGTTTTTT	CASSPRQGSNEKLFF
TRBD2	TRBV19	many	TRBJ2-1	15	TGTGCCAGTCGGACTAGCGGGGTCTCCTACAATGAGCAGTTCTTC	CASRTSGVSYNEQFF